This TCR beta chain was sequenced for a study of cytomegalovirus exposure and HLA in healthy donors. Points from the study as a whole: Cytomegalovirus-associated TCR beta chains were listed, numbering some 170.

60 Vbeta and 13 Jbeta primers were used in PCR. Data came from immunoSEQ multiplex PCR; TCRdb stores just in-frame clones and leaves some out. The table lists 250,000 to 350,000 clones, 86% of them singletons. This CDR3 spans 14 amino acids. Per germline, CDR1 MNHEY and CDR2 SVGAGI. To note about this clone: The antigen remains unidentified.

Sequenced: PBMCs. This sequence was found in a middle-aged man in good health and CMV-seropositive. V is TRBV6-5 and J is TRBJ1-4, with a possible D match to TRBD1 (6 bases). Here the CDR3 DNA reads TGTGCTACCTATCCACGGGGGGCGCGCGAAAAACTGTTTTTT. Protein product: CATYPRGAREKLFF.